Detailed here is one T cell receptor (beta chain). Its target is not known. The protocol was immunoSEQ multiplex PCR, while the TCRdb copy is restricted to in-frame clones and leaves out a portion. The repertoire holds about 78,000 clones, 96% seen once, with approximately 1.5% in the top ten. The source of the sample is a study of cytomegalovirus exposure and HLA in healthy donors. General study findings and limits: It was reported that the classifier diagnosed cytomegalovirus status with high specificity and sensitivity in both the original and validation cohorts. Overall, around 160 TCR beta chains were annotated as cytomegalovirus-associated.

Per germline, CDR1 SQVTM and CDR2 ANQGSEA. V was cut by 4 bases and J by 5 bases, with 11 bases left in between. This CDR3 comprises 12 residues. The clonotype originates from a man in his late teens or twenties in good health and CMV-seropositive. V and J are TRBV29-1 and TRBJ2-5; possibly TRBD1 for D (5 bases). Material for sequencing was PBMCs. The CDR3 DNA sequence: TGCAGCGTTGTAGTGCAGGGTGAGACCCAGTACTTC. This gives the protein CSVVVQGETQYF.